This TCR beta chain was observed in a study of graft-versus-host responses after intestinal transplantation. Repertoires were generated with immunoSEQ multiplex PCR, while TCRdb's copy carries only in-frame clones and drops some. The table includes some 45,000 clones, about 95% detected once. CDR3 length: 12 amino acids. Per the germline V gene, CDR1 is SGHNT and CDR2 is YYREEE (reference sequence). The V end lost 2 bases, the J end lost 0 bases, and 1 base lay between the germline ends. Material: PBMCs, obtained more than 310 days after intestinal transplant. The chain employs TRBV5-4 and TRBJ2-3; D ambiguous. The TCR comes from a human patient who received an intestinal transplant, so some T cells may come from the graft donor. CDR3 region: CASSFSTDTQYF. DNA for the CDR3: TGTGCCAGCAGCTTTAGCACAGATACGCAGTATTTT.